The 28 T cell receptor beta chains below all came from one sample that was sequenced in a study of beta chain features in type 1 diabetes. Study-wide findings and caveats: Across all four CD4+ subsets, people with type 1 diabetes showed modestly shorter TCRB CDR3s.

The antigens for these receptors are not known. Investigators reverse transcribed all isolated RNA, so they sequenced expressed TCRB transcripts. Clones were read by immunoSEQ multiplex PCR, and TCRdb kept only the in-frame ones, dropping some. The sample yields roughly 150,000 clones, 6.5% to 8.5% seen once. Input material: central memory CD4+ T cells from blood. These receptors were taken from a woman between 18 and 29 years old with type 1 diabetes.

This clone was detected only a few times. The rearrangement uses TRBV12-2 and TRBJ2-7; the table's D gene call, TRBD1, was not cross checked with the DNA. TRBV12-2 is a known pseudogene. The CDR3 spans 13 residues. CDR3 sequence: CARQTGDPYEQYF. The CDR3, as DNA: TGTGCAAGGCAGACAGGGGATCCCTACGAGCAGTACTTC.

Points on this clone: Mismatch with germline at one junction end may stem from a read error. CDR3 DNA sequence: TGTGCCAGCAGTTTAGACAGACGAGGCTACACCTTC. This translates into CASSLDRRGYTF. The V and J genes are TRBV7-2 and TRBJ1-2, with D possibly TRBD1 on 5 matching bases. Germline CDR1 SGHTA, CDR2 FQGNSA. The CDR3 contains 12 residues.

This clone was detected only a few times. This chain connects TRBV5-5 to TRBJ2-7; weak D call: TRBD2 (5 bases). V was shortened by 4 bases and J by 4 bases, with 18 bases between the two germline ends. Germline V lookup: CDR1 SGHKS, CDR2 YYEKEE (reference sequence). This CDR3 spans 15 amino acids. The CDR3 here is CASSEVPQAAYEQYF. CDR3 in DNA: TGTGCCAGCAGCGAAGTACCACAAGCGGCGTACGAGCAGTACTTC. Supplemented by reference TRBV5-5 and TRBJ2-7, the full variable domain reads DAGVTQSPTHLIKTRGQQVTLRCSPISGHKSVSWYQQVLGQGPQFIFQYYEKEERGRGNFPDRFSARQFPNYSSELNVNALLLGDSALYLCASSEVPQAAYEQYFGPGTRLTVT.

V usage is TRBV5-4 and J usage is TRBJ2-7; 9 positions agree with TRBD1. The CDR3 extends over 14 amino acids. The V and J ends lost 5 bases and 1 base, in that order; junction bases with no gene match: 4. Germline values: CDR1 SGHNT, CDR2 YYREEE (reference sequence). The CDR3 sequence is CASRRTGESYEQYF. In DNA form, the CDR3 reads TGTGCCAGCAGGCGGACAGGGGAGTCCTACGAGCAGTACTTC.

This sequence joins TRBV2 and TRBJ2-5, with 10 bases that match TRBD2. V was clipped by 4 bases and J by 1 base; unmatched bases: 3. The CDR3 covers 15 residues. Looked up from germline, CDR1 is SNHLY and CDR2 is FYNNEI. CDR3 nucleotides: TGTGCCAGCAGTGGACTAGCGGGTTTCCAAGAGACCCAGTACTTC. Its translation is CASSGLAGFQETQYF. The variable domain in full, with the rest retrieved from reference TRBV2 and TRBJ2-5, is EPEVTQTPSHQVTQMGQEVILRCVPISNHLYFYWYRQILGQKVEFLVSFYNNEISEKSEIFDDQFSVERPDGSNFTLKIRSTKLEDSAMYFCASSGLAGFQETQYFGPGTRLLVL.

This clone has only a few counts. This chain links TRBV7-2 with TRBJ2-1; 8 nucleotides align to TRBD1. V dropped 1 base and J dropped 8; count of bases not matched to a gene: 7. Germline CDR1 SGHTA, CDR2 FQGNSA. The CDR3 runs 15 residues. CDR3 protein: CASSLVGTGGHEQFF. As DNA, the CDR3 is TGTGCCAGCAGCTTAGTTGGGACAGGAGGCCATGAGCAGTTCTTC.

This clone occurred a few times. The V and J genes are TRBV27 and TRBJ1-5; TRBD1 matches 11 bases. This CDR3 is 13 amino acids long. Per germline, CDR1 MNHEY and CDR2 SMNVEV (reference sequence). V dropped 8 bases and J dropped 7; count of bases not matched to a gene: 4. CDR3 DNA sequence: TGTGCCAGCCGAGGACAGGGGGCCCAGCCCCAGCATTTT. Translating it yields CASRGQGAQPQHF.

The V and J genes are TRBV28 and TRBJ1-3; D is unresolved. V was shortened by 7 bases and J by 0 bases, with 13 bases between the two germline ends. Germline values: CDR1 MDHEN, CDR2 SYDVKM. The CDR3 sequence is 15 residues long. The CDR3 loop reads CASISRPYSGNTIYF. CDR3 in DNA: TGTGCCAGCATAAGCAGGCCTTACTCTGGAAACACCATATATTTT.

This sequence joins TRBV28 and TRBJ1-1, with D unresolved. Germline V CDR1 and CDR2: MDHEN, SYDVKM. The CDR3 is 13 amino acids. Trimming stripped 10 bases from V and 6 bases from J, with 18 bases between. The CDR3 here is CATTGSPLPEAFF. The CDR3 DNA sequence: TGTGCCACCACTGGGAGTCCCTTACCTGAAGCTTTCTTT.

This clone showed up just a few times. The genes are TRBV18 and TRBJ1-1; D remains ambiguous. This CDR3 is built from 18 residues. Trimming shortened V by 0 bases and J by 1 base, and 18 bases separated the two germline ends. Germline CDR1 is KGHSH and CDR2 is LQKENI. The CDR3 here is CASSPPFESRKSNTEAFF. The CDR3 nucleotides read TGTGCCAGCTCACCACCTTTTGAATCGAGGAAATCGAACACTGAAGCTTTCTTT.

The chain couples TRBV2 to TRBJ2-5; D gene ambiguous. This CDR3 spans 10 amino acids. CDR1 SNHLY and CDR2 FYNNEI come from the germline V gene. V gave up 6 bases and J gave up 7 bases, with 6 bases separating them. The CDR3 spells CASRLRTQYF. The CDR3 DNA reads TGTGCCAGCAGGCTAAGGACCCAGTACTTC.

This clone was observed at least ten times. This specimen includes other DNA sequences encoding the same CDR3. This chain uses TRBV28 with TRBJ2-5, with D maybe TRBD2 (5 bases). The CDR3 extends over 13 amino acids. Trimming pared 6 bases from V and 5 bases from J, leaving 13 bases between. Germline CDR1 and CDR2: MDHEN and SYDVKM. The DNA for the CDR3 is TGTGCCAGCAGCCTCGGACTCCAGGAGACCCAGTACTTC. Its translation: CASSLGLQETQYF.

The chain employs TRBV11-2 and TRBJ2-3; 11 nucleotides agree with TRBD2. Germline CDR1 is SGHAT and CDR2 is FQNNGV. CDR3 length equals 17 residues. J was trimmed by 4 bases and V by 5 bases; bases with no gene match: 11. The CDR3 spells CASSPIGGTSGSDTQYF. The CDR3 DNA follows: TGTGCCAGCAGCCCGATTGGGGGGACTAGCGGCTCAGATACGCAGTATTTT.

The CDR3 loop reads CASSLQNLNTEAFF. As DNA, the CDR3 is TGTGCCAGCTCACTACAAAATTTGAACACTGAAGCTTTCTTT. This chain uses TRBV18 with TRBJ1-1; D is unresolved. Germline CDR1 is KGHSH and CDR2 is LQKENI. Trimming took 4 bases from V and 0 from J, leaving 9 bases between them. This CDR3 is 14 amino acids long.

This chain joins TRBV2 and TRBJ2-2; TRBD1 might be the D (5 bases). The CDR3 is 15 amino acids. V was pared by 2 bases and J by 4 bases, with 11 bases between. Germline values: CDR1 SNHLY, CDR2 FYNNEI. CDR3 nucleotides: TGTGCCAGCAGTGAATCCCAAGGGGCCACCGGGGAGCTGTTTTTT. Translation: CASSESQGATGELFF. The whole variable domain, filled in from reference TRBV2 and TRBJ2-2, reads EPEVTQTPSHQVTQMGQEVILRCVPISNHLYFYWYRQILGQKVEFLVSFYNNEISEKSEIFDDQFSVERPDGSNFTLKIRSTKLEDSAMYFCASSESQGATGELFFGEGSRLTVL.

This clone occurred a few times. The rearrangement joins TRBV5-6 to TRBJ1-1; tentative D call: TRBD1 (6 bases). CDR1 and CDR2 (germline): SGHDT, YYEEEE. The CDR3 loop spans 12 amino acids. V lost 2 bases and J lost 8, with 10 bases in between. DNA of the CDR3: TGTGCCAGCAGCTTTGCCGGGACAGAAGCTTTCTTT. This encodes CASSFAGTEAFF.

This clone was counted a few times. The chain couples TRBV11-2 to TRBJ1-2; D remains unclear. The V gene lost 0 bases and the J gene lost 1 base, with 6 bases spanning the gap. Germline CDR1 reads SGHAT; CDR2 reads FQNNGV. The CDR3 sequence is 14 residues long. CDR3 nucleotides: TGTGCCAGCAGCTTAGAACGCGATAACTATGGCTACACCTTC. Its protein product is CASSLERDNYGYTF.

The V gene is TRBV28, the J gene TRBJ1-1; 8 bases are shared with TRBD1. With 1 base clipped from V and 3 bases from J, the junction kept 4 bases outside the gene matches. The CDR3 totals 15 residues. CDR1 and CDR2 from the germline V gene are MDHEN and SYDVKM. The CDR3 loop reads CASSLSATGDTEAFF. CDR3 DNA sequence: TGTGCCAGCAGTTTATCGGCGACAGGGGACACTGAAGCTTTCTTT. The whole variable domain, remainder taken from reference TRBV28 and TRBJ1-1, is DVKVTQSSRYLVKRTGEKVFLECVQDMDHENMFWYRQDPGLGLRLIYFSYDVKMKEKGDIPEGYSVSREKKERFSLILESASTNQTSMYLCASSLSATGDTEAFFGQGTRLTVV.

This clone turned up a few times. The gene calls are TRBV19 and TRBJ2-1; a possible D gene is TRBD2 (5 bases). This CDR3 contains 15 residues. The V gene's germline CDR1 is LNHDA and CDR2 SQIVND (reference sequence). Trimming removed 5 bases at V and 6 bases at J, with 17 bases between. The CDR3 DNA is TGTGCCAGTAGTGGCCCAACGGGGAGTGTCAATGAGCAGTTCTTC. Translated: CASSGPTGSVNEQFF.

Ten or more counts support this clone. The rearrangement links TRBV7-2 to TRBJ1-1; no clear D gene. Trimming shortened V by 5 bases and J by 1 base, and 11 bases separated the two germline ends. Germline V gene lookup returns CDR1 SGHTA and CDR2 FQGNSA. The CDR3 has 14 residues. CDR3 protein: CASSPNPGNTEAFF. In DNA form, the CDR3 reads TGTGCCAGCAGCCCAAACCCAGGGAACACTGAAGCTTTCTTT. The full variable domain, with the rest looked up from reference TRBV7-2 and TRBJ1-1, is GAGVSQSPSNKVTEKGKDVELRCDPISGHTALYWYRQSLGQGLEFLIYFQGNSAPDKSGLPSDRFSAERTGGSVSTLTIQRTQQEDSAVYLCASSPNPGNTEAFFGQGTRLTVV.

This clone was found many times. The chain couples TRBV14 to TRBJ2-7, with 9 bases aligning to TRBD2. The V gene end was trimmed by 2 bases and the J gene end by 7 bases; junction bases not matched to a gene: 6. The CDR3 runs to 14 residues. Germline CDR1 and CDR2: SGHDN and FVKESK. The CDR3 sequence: CASSQIAGAREQYF. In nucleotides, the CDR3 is TGTGCCAGCAGCCAAATAGCGGGAGCGAGGGAGCAGTACTTC.

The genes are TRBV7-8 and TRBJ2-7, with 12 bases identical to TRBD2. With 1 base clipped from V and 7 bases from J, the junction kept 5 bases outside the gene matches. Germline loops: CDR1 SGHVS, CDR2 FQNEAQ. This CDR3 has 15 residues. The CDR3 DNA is TGTGCCAGCAGCTTAGGACTAGCGGGAGTGAGTGAGCAGTACTTC. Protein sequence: CASSLGLAGVSEQYF. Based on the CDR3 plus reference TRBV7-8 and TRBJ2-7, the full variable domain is GAGVSQSPRYKVAKRGQDVALRCDPISGHVSLFWYQQALGQGPEFLTYFQNEAQLDKSGLPSDRFFAERPEGSVSTLKIQRTQQEDSAVYLCASSLGLAGVSEQYFGPGTRLTVT.

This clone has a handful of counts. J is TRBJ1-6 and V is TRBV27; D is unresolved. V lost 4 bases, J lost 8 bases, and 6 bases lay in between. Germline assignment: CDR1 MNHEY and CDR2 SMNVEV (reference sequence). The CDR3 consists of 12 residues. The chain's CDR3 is CASSSPYSPLHF. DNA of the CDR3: TGTGCCAGCAGTTCTCCCTATTCACCCCTCCACTTT.

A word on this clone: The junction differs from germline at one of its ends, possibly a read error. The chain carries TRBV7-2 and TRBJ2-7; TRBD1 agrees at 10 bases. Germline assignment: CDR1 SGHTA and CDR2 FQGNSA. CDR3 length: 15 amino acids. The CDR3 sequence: CASTLGGTGVREQYF. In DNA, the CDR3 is TGTGCCAGCACCTTAGGGGGGACAGGGGTTCGCGAGCAGTACTTC.

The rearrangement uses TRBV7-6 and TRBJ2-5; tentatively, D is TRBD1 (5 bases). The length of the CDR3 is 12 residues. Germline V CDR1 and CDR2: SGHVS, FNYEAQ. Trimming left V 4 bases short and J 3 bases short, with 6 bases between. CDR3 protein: CASSSREETQYF. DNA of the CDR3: TGTGCCAGCAGCTCCAGGGAAGAGACCCAGTACTTC.

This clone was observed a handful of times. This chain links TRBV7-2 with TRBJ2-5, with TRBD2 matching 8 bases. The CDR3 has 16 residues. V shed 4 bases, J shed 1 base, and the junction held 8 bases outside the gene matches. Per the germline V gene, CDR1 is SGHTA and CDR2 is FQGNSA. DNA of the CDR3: TGTGCCAGCAGCTCCAATAGCGGGAACCCCCAAGAGACCCAGTACTTC. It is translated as CASSSNSGNPQETQYF.

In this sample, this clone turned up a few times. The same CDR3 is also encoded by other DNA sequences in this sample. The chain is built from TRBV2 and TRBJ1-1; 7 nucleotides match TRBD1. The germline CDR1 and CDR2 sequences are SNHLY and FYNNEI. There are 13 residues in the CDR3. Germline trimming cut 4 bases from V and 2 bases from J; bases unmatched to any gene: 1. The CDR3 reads CASSGQGNTEAFF. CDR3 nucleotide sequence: TGTGCCAGCAGTGGACAGGGTAACACTGAAGCTTTCTTT.

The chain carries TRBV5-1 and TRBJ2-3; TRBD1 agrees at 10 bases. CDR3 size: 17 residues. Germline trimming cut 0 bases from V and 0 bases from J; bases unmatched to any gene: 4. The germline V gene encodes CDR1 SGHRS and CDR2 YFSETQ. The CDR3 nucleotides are TGCGCCAGCAGCTTGGATGGACAGGGGGTTAGCACAGATACGCAGTATTTT. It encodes CASSLDGQGVSTDTQYF. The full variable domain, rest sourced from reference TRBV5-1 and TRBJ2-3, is KAGVTQTPRYLIKTRGQQVTLSCSPISGHRSVSWYQQTPGQGLQFLFEYFSETQRNKGNFPGRFSGRQFSNSRSEMNVSTLELGDSALYLCASSLDGQGVSTDTQYFGPGTRLTVL.